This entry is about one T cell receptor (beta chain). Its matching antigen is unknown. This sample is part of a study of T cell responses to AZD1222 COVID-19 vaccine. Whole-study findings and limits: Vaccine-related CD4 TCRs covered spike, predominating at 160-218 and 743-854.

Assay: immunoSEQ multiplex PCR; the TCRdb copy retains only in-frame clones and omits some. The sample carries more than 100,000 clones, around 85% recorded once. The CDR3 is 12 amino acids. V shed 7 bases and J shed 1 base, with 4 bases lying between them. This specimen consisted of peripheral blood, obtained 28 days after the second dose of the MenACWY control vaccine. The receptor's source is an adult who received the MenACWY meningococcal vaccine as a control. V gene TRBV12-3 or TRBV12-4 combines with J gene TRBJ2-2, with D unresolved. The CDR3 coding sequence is TGTGCCAGCAAACTGAACACCGGGGAGCTGTTTTTT. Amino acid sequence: CASKLNTGELFF.